These 21 T cell receptor beta chains came from one sample sequenced in a study of patients and donors after allogeneic stem cell transplantation. TCRdb analysed the RT-PCR reads with MiXCR anew, one entry per CDR3 protein. The profile shows some 150,000 distinct CDR3 sequences, approximately 37% of them singletons. The sequencing input was blood, either unsorted or a sorted T cell fraction (not recorded which). The origin of the receptors is a human donor who was either an allogeneic HSCT recipient or a stem cell or donor lymphocyte infusion donor (not recorded which). It is not recorded whose cells these are; they may come from a transplant donor.

V and J are TRBV27 and TRBJ2-5, with D possibly being TRBD1 (5 bases). Trimming shortened V by 11 bases and J by 2 bases, and 21 bases separated the two germline ends. Germline V gene sequence: CDR1 MNHEY, CDR2 SMNVEV (reference sequence). The CDR3 has 15 residues. The CDR3 DNA is TGTGCCGACAGAATAAAGGGTTATCGTCAAGAGACCCAGTACTTC. Its protein product is CADRIKGYRQETQYF.

The chain joins TRBV6-5 to TRBJ2-3; the D gene is possibly TRBD2 (5 bases). CDR1 is MNHEY and CDR2 is SVGAGI in the germline V gene. V was pared by 0 bases and J by 6 bases, with 7 bases between. This CDR3 has 13 residues. CDR3 bases: TGTGCCAGCAGTTACTCGCGCGGGGATACGCAGTATTTT. Its translation is CASSYSRGDTQYF.

J is TRBJ2-5 and V is TRBV12-3 or TRBV12-4; 8 nucleotides line up with TRBD2. This CDR3 region has 15 residues. V dropped 3 bases and J dropped 1; count of bases not matched to a gene: 4. CDR3 region: CASSFGGAIQETQYF. The CDR3 DNA follows: TGTGCCAGCAGTTTCGGGGGGGCTATCCAAGAGACCCAGTACTTC.

The sample holds one count of this clonotype. V usage is TRBV9 and J usage is TRBJ1-2; D may be TRBD1 (5 bases). V was trimmed by 2 bases and J by 0 bases, leaving 14 bases between them. The germline V gene encodes CDR1 SGDLS and CDR2 YYNGEE. CDR3 length: 16 residues. The CDR3 DNA reads TGTGCCAGCAGCGTTGATTCGTGGACACCTAACTATGGCTACACCTTC. Protein: CASSVDSWTPNYGYTF.

The V gene is TRBV7-6, the J gene TRBJ1-6, with D maybe TRBD1 (6 bases). Per germline, CDR1 SGHVS and CDR2 FNYEAQ. V lost 4 bases and J lost 0, with 13 bases in between. The CDR3 runs to 17 residues. The chain's CDR3 is CASSSTGSASYNSPLHF. For the CDR3, the DNA is TGTGCCAGCAGCTCCACAGGGAGCGCCTCCTATAATTCACCCCTCCACTTT. Full variable domain (missing parts from reference TRBV7-6 and TRBJ1-6): GAGVSQSPRYKVTKRGQDVALRCDPISGHVSLYWYRQALGQGPEFLTYFNYEAQQDKSGLPNDRFSAERPEGSISTLTIQRTEQRDSAMYRCASSSTGSASYNSPLHFGNGTRLTVT.

The sample holds a few counts of this clonotype. The CDR3 DNA sequence: TGCGCCAGCAGCCAAGATCCGACAGGGTACAATTCACCCCTCCACTTT. Amino acid sequence: CASSQDPTGYNSPLHF. This rearrangement joins TRBV4-1 to TRBJ1-6, with 7 bases matching TRBD1. The CDR3 has 16 amino acids. The V gene's germline CDR1 is MGHRA and CDR2 YSYEKL. V was clipped by 0 bases and J by 7 bases; unmatched bases: 6.

This chain uses TRBV12-3 or TRBV12-4 with TRBJ1-3, with no clear D. This CDR3 is built from 10 residues. Trimming shortened V by 7 bases and J by 4 bases, and 2 bases separated the two germline ends. This CDR3 reads CASTGNTIYF. In nucleotides, the CDR3 is TGTGCCAGCACCGGAAACACCATATATTTT.

In this sample, this clonotype turned up a few times. The chain combines TRBV5-1 with TRBJ2-1; 9 bases are a match to TRBD2. CDR3 size: 15 residues. The germline gives CDR1 SGHRS, CDR2 YFSETQ. Unmatched junction bases numbered 10, after V lost 7 bases and J lost 5 bases. The CDR3 DNA reads TGCGCCAGCCGGTTTGAGGGACTAGCCGACAATGAGCAGTTCTTC. Its translation is CASRFEGLADNEQFF.

The chain couples TRBV6-5 to TRBJ2-4, with TRBD1 matching 9 bases. Trimming removed 6 bases from V and 7 bases from J; junction bases left unmatched: 13. Germline V gene sequence: CDR1 MNHEY, CDR2 SVGAGI. The CDR3 has 16 amino acids. The chain's CDR3 is CASSSGTGTSRNIQYF. The CDR3 DNA is TGTGCCAGCAGCAGCGGGACAGGGACAAGTAGGAACATTCAGTACTTC.

The chain is built from TRBV20-1 and TRBJ2-2; 8 bases map to TRBD1. Germline lookup yields CDR1 DFQATT and CDR2 SNEGSKA (reference sequence). The CDR3 is 13 residues long. V lost 7 bases, J lost 1 base, and 2 bases stayed unmatched. The CDR3 bases are TGCAGTGGGACAGGGATGAACACCGGGGAGCTGTTTTTT. Residues: CSGTGMNTGELFF.

At least ten counts were recorded for this clonotype. The V call is TRBV12-3 or TRBV12-4, the J call TRBJ1-1; D is unclear. The CDR3 consists of 14 residues. V lost 3 bases, J lost 1 base, and 9 bases lay in between. The DNA of the CDR3 is TGTGCCAGCAGTTTTTCCCGGGAGAACACTGAAGCTTTCTTT. This encodes CASSFSRENTEAFF.

V is TRBV12-3 or TRBV12-4 and J is TRBJ1-5; D is undetermined. The CDR3 is 14 amino acids. With 7 bases removed from V and 6 bases from J, the gap between germline ends came to 16 bases. DNA of the CDR3: TGTGCCAGCACTTTTGGAGGGTGGACTCAGCCCCAGCATTTT. This sequence encodes CASTFGGWTQPQHF.

This chain links TRBV20-1 with TRBJ2-2, with D tentatively TRBD1 or TRBD2 (6 bases each). The V gene lost 3 bases and the J gene lost 3 bases, with 8 bases spanning the gap. Germline loops: CDR1 DFQATT, CDR2 SNEGSKA (reference sequence). CDR3 size: 13 residues. CDR3 in amino acids: CSASGGDTGELFF. CDR3 DNA: TGCAGTGCTAGCGGGGGCGACACCGGGGAGCTGTTTTTT.

V usage is TRBV5-1 and J usage is TRBJ2-3; 10 nucleotides align to TRBD2. Trimming took 8 bases from V and 1 from J; bases not matched to a gene: 1. Germline loops: CDR1 SGHRS, CDR2 YFSETQ. The CDR3 spans 13 residues. Here the CDR3 reads CASGTSGTDTQYF. As DNA, the CDR3 is TGCGCCAGTGGGACTAGCGGCACAGATACGCAGTATTTT.

The chain combines TRBV5-1 with TRBJ1-1, with D unclear. The CDR3 is 15 amino acids. Per germline, CDR1 SGHRS and CDR2 YFSETQ. Trimming pared 0 bases from V and 4 bases from J, leaving 13 bases between. The CDR3, as DNA: TGCGCCAGCAGCTTGGCCCCCTACAGAGCCACTGAAGCTTTCTTT. Its translation is CASSLAPYRATEAFF.

This chain links TRBV20-1 with TRBJ2-7, with D perhaps assigned TRBD1 or TRBD2 (5 bases each). The germline V gene encodes CDR1 DFQATT and CDR2 SNEGSKA (reference sequence). Trimming cost V 6 bases and J 0 bases, with 24 bases left between them. This CDR3 has 17 residues. For the CDR3, the DNA is TGCAGTGCCGGATCAGGGAGAACCGCGTGGGCCTCCTACGAGCAGTACTTC. Translated: CSAGSGRTAWASYEQYF.

The chain combines TRBV7-2 with TRBJ1-1; maybe TRBD1 (5 bases). Trimming removed 5 bases at V and 2 bases at J, with 15 bases between. The CDR3 has 15 amino acids. CDR1 and CDR2 from the germline V gene are SGHTA and FQGNSA. The CDR3 nucleotides are TGTGCCAGCAGCCTCTCCGGGGGGTACAACACTGAAGCTTTCTTT. It translates to CASSLSGGYNTEAFF.

This clonotype was observed a few times. The chain uses TRBV9 and TRBJ1-1; tentatively, D is TRBD1 (6 bases). The germline V gene encodes CDR1 SGDLS and CDR2 YYNGEE. The CDR3 extends over 16 amino acids. V lost 0 bases, J lost 4 bases, and 16 bases lay in between. CDR3 sequence reads: CASSVGVGARGTEAFF. CDR3 in DNA: TGTGCCAGCAGCGTAGGGGTGGGGGCCCGGGGCACTGAAGCTTTCTTT. The variable domain in full, completed from reference TRBV9 and TRBJ1-1, reads DSGVTQTPKHLITATGQRVTLRCSPRSGDLSVYWYQQSLDQGLQFLIQYYNGEERAKGNILERFSAQQFPDLHSELNLSSLELGDSALYFCASSVGVGARGTEAFFGQGTRLTVV.

The chain combines TRBV24-1 with TRBJ2-2; no clear D. The CDR3 is 16 residues long. Germline V gene lookup returns CDR1 KGHDR and CDR2 SFDVKD. The V and J ends lost 0 bases and 2 bases respectively, with 9 bases between them. CDR3 in amino acids: CATSDLGQANTGELFF. CDR3 bases: TGTGCCACCAGTGATTTGGGGCAGGCTAACACCGGGGAGCTGTTTTTT.

The chain recombines TRBV20-1 with TRBJ2-2; 10 bases map to TRBD1. Germline assignment: CDR1 DFQATT and CDR2 SNEGSKA (reference sequence). The CDR3 is 14 amino acids. Germline trimming cut 5 bases from V and 1 base from J; bases unmatched to any gene: 1. CDR3 in amino acids: CSAWTGGNTGELFF. CDR3 bases: TGCAGTGCTTGGACAGGGGGGAACACCGGGGAGCTGTTTTTT.

This chain links TRBV6-1 with TRBJ1-5; D not certain. The germline V gene has CDR1 MNHNS and CDR2 SASEGT. The CDR3 runs to 11 residues. V lost 6 bases, J lost 4 bases, and 4 bases lay in between. In DNA, the CDR3 is TGTGCCAGCAGATTTAATCAGCCCCAGCATTTT. It yields the protein CASRFNQPQHF.